Sequencing of this TCR beta chain was carried out in a study of T-cell reconstitution after alpha-beta-depleted transplantation in children. On this clonotype: Antigen specificity is unknown.

The library targeted TCRbeta and was prepared with unique molecular identifiers. One entry per CDR3 protein, called by TCRdb with MiXCR from the PCR reads. Seen here are a few hundred thousand distinct CDR3 sequences, 25% to 30% observed once, and the top ten hold 36%. Points from the study as a whole: The origin of high day-60 TCRbeta diversity in some patients lay in surviving recipient T cells and thymic progenitors. Newly produced T cells mostly provided counts and TCRbeta diversity after one year, as hyperexpanded clones declined. Reportedly, roughly two months post-transplant, alpha-beta T cells arose from several hundred expanded graft clones.

Germline CDR1 and CDR2: GTSNPN and SVGIG (reference sequence). CDR3 length equals 14 residues. V was shortened by 1 base and J by 2 bases, with 10 bases between the two germline ends. The J gene is TRBJ2-3, the V gene TRBV30; D unresolved. The receptor's source is a boy younger than two with Wiskott-Aldrich syndrome, due to receive a stem cell transplant. Sequencing was performed on PBMCs, taken before TCRalphabeta/CD19-depleted stem cell transplant. This CDR3 reads CAWSAPNFTDTQYF. CDR3 sequence (DNA): TGTGCCTGGAGTGCTCCTAACTTCACAGATACGCAGTATTTT.